The source of this TCR beta chain is a study of regulatory T cells in long-lasting Graves disease. Arm-PCR of CDR3 regions and iRepertoire HTBI primers were the basis on which TCR beta libraries were built. TCRdb itself ran the multiplex PCR reads through MiXCR, one entry per CDR3 protein. The sample holds around 500,000 distinct CDR3 sequences, about 15% seen once. Time point reported: newly diagnosed GD, antithyroid drugs for less than 3 months. Generation of the TCR library employed RNA extracted from PBMCs. Worth noting for this clonotype: A much larger clone differs from this one at a single base, so this may be a read error.

Germline-derived CDR1 and CDR2 are MNHEY and SVGEGT. CDR3 length equals 12 residues. The V end was cut by 8 bases, the J end by 3 bases, with 10 bases between. The sample was also linked to a second study, of T cells in Graves' hyperthyroidism and ophthalmopathy.

The clonotype originates from a woman aged 40 to 65 with Graves disease. Sequencing was performed on peripheral blood mononuclear cells (PBMCs), taken at new diagnosis, from a patient treated with antithyroid drugs. This chain uses TRBV6-2 or TRBV6-3 with TRBJ1-1, with D uncertain. This chain's CDR3 is CASLPLYTEAFF. CDR3 nucleotide sequence: TGTGCCAGCTTGCCGCTATACACTGAAGCTTTCTTT.